These 7 T cell receptor beta chains originate from one sample sequenced in a study of blood T cell repertoires in COVID-19. The protocol was immunoSEQ multiplex PCR, while the TCRdb copy is restricted to in-frame clones and leaves out a portion. The sample lists tens of thousands of clones; around four fifths were seen once. Sequencing was done on a sample of peripheral blood. All receptors derive from a human donor in a cohort sampled during active COVID-19.

The chain couples TRBV5-5 to TRBJ1-2, with D possibly being TRBD1 (5 bases). The germline V and J ends were trimmed by 1 base and 0 bases, with 7 bases remaining between them. The CDR3 covers 14 residues. CDR1 and CDR2 from the germline V gene are SGHKS and YYEKEE (reference sequence). CDR3 nucleotide sequence: TGTGCCAGCAGCTTGACAGGCGCTAACTATGGCTACACCTTC. It specifies CASSLTGANYGYTF.

J is TRBJ2-7 and V is TRBV4-3; maybe TRBD1 (5 bases). This CDR3 has 14 residues. Germline CDR1 is LGHNA and CDR2 is YSLEER. Trimming took off 0 bases at V and 7 bases at J, with 13 bases between the two ends. The CDR3 region has the DNA TGCGCCAGCAGCCAAGATCTTGGGGCTGTGGAGCAGTACTTC. Its translation is CASSQDLGAVEQYF.

This chain uses TRBV18 with TRBJ1-6, with 10 bases that match TRBD1. CDR3 length equals 17 residues. Losses at the gene ends were 3 bases for V and 8 bases for J; bases not matched to a gene: 10. Per the germline V gene, CDR1 is KGHSH and CDR2 is LQKENI. The CDR3 DNA reads as TGTGCCAGCTCACCGCGACAGGGGGCGGCTCGCGATTCACCCCTCCACTTT. This gives the protein CASSPRQGAARDSPLHF.

This chain links TRBV12-2 with TRBJ1-5; TRBD1 is taken as the D call from the table, unchecked against the DNA. TRBV12-2 is shown as a pseudogene. CDR3 length equals 15 residues. This CDR3 reads CASRLAPRFNQPQHF. The CDR3 DNA sequence: TGTGCAAGTCGCTTAGCGCCCAGATTCAATCAGCCCCAGCATTTT.

The chain combines TRBV18 with TRBJ1-1; 10 nucleotides match TRBD1. Unmatched junction bases numbered 1, after V lost 0 bases and J lost 0 bases. Germline CDR1 KGHSH, CDR2 LQKENI. The CDR3 covers 16 residues. The CDR3 coding sequence is TGTGCCAGCTCACCACCGACAGGGGGCATGAACACTGAAGCTTTCTTT. It is translated as CASSPPTGGMNTEAFF. The entire variable domain, with the rest obtained from reference TRBV18 and TRBJ1-1, is as follows: NAGVMQNPRHLVRRRGQEARLRCSPMKGHSHVYWYRQLPEEGLKFMVYLQKENIIDESGMPKERFSAEFPKEGPSILRIQQVVRGDSAAYFCASSPPTGGMNTEAFFGQGTRLTVV.

The chain has TRBV19 and TRBJ1-5; 7 bases line up with TRBD1. The germline V gene encodes CDR1 LNHDA and CDR2 SQIVND (reference sequence). The CDR3 has 14 amino acids. The junction had 4 bases not matched to a gene; V was cut back by 4 bases and J by 4 bases. The CDR3 DNA reads TGTGCCAGTAGTAAGTGGGACAGAAATCAGCCCCAGCATTTT. This translates into CASSKWDRNQPQHF.

This rearrangement joins TRBV11-3 to TRBJ2-1, with 7 positions matching TRBD1. This CDR3 comprises 15 residues. After removal of 5 bases from V and 1 base from J, the junction contained 5 bases not matched to a gene. Germline V gene data show CDR1 as SGHNT and CDR2 as YENEEA. CDR3 sequence (DNA): TGTGCCAGCAGCCCCGGGGACAGTTCCTACAATGAGCAGTTCTTC. Its protein is CASSPGDSSYNEQFF.